A selection of T cell receptor beta chains follows, all from one sample in a study of PD-1 blockade in classical Hodgkin lymphoma. TCRdb's table, derived via immunoSEQ multiplex PCR, lists solely in-frame clones and lacks some. Of about 150,000 clones in the sample, just under 80% were seen once. Material: peripheral blood mononuclear cells (PBMCs), obtained before the second cycle of nivolumab. Every receptor here comes from a human donor with classical Hodgkin lymphoma. CDR3s include the opening cysteine and the closing phenylalanine or tryptophan. A D gene is named only where the DNA matches it firmly. Size tells how often a clone was seen (once, few, many) or the class of an expanded clone, and some rows leave it out.

clone_size	v_call	j_call	d_call	cdr3_aa	cdr3_nt
NA	TRBV9	TRBJ1-5	NA	CASSVRILSNQPQHF	TGTGCCAGCAGCGTAAGGATCCTTAGCAATCAGCCCCAGCATTTT
NA	TRBV12-5	TRBJ1-1	NA	CASGLVVQGRVNTEAFF	TGTGCTAGTGGTTTGGTAGTGCAGGGAAGGGTGAACACTGAAGCTTTCTTT
NA	TRBV27	TRBJ2-3	NA	CASSSLAQNTDTQYF	TGTGCCAGCAGTTCTCTAGCGCAAAACACAGATACGCAGTATTTT
NA	TRBV7-9	TRBJ2-7	NA	CASSFDGSRYYEQYF	TGTGCCAGCAGCTTCGACGGCTCCAGATACTACGAGCAGTACTTC
few	TRBV6-5	TRBJ2-2	NA	CASRGHTNTGELFF	TGTGCCAGCAGGGGACATACGAACACCGGGGAGCTGTTTTTT
NA	TRBV27	TRBJ2-7	NA	CASSLRTAPSYEQYF	TGTGCCAGCAGCCTCCGCACAGCCCCCTCCTACGAGCAGTACTTC
NA	TRBV11-2	TRBJ1-2	TRBD1	CASSLQGANYGYTF	TGTGCCAGCAGCTTACAGGGGGCGAACTATGGCTACACCTTC
NA	TRBV29-1	TRBJ1-1	NA	CSVRFSEAFF	TGCAGCGTTAGGTTCTCTGAAGCTTTCTTT
NA	TRBV28	TRBJ2-7	NA	CASSLVGVWSYEQYF	TGTGCCAGCAGTTTAGTGGGAGTCTGGTCCTACGAGCAGTACTTC
NA	TRBV27	TRBJ2-7	NA	CASSLIGTWTYEQYF	TGTGCCAGCAGTTTAATAGGGACATGGACTTACGAGCAGTACTTC
NA	TRBV6-5	TRBJ2-7	NA	CASSYNQVTYEQYF	TGTGCCAGCAGTTACAACCAGGTGACCTACGAGCAGTACTTC
many	TRBV4-3	TRBJ1-3	NA	CASSQDVLAGNTIYF	TGCGCCAGCAGCCAAGATGTACTCGCTGGAAACACCATATATTTT
NA	TRBV10-1	TRBJ2-6	NA	CAISPLTGSLGANVLTF	TGCGCCATCTCCCCGTTGACAGGATCTCTGGGGGCCAACGTCCTGACTTTC
NA	TRBV7-2	TRBJ1-1	NA	CASSLGLLREAFF	TGTGCCAGCAGCTTAGGTCTCCTCCGGGAAGCTTTCTTT
NA	TRBV9	TRBJ2-1	TRBD1	CASSVGTGPYNEQFF	TGTGCCAGCAGCGTCGGGACAGGGCCCTACAATGAGCAGTTCTTC
NA	TRBV7-8	TRBJ2-7	NA	CASSLRDFSPYEQYF	TGTGCCAGCAGCTTGAGGGACTTTTCACCGTACGAGCAGTACTTC
NA	TRBV5-1	TRBJ2-4	NA	CASSLGGRNIQYF	TGCGCCAGCAGCTTGGGAGGGCGTAACATTCAGTACTTC
NA	TRBV9	TRBJ2-1	NA	CASSVGGESVNEQFF	TGTGCCAGCAGCGTAGGCGGGGAGTCGGTCAATGAGCAGTTCTTC
NA	TRBV28	TRBJ1-4	NA	CASSDATNEKLFF	TGTGCCAGCAGCGATGCAACTAATGAAAAACTGTTTTTT
NA	TRBV30	TRBJ2-7	NA	CAWSVPAISYEQYF	TGTGCCTGGAGTGTACCCGCTATCTCCTACGAGCAGTACTTC
NA	TRBV5-4	TRBJ2-1	TRBD2	CASSPGGGIVPSQFF	TGTGCCAGCAGCCCGGGGGGGGGCATAGTGCCTTCGCAGTTCTTC
NA	TRBV10-3	TRBJ2-1	NA	CAISLGPLSEQFF	TGTGCCATCAGTCTGGGACCACTGTCTGAGCAGTTCTTC
few	TRBV10-3	TRBJ2-5	NA	CAISATEEETQYF	TGTGCCATCAGTGCGACAGAAGAAGAGACCCAGTACTTC
NA	TRBV28	TRBJ1-1	NA	CASTRPGLTEAFF	TGTGCCAGCACCAGACCGGGGCTCACTGAAGCTTTCTTT
once	TRBV15	TRBJ1-2	NA	CATSRDTNYGYTF	TGTGCCACCAGCCGGGACACTAACTATGGCTACACCTTC
NA	TRBV7-2	TRBJ2-5	TRBD2	CASSLDGTSVGTQYF	TGTGCCAGCAGCTTGGACGGGACTAGCGTCGGGACCCAGTACTTC
NA	TRBV6-5	TRBJ1-5	NA	CASSYFKYSNQPQHF	TGTGCCAGCAGTTACTTCAAGTATAGCAATCAGCCCCAGCATTTT
NA	TRBV5-1	TRBJ2-2	TRBD1	CASSLRLRTGPTGELFF	TGCGCCAGCAGCTTGCGCCTTAGGACAGGTCCCACCGGGGAGCTGTTTTTT
NA	TRBV28	TRBJ1-2	NA	CASSLTTPRESNTF	TGTGCCAGCAGTCTAACGACACCGCGAGAGTCCAACACCTTC
NA	TRBV6-5	TRBJ2-1	TRBD2	CASSGLAGNNEQFF	TGTGCCAGCAGTGGTCTAGCGGGGAACAATGAGCAGTTCTTC
NA	TRBV29-1	TRBJ1-2	NA	CSVGQHPNYGYTF	TGCAGCGTTGGACAGCATCCTAACTATGGCTACACCTTC
NA	TRBV19	TRBJ2-5	NA	CASGGGAGETQYF	TGTGCCAGTGGAGGGGGCGCGGGGGAGACCCAGTACTTC
NA	TRBV28	TRBJ2-1	NA	CASSPLQLLLGEQFF	TGTGCCAGCAGCCCGCTGCAGCTTCTCCTGGGGGAGCAGTTCTTC
once	TRBV30	TRBJ2-5	NA	CAWSVATSDETQYF	TGTGCCTGGAGTGTAGCTACGAGTGACGAGACCCAGTACTTC
few	TRBV19	TRBJ2-1	TRBD2	CASSILAGGSYNEQFF	TGTGCCAGTAGTATCCTAGCGGGGGGCTCCTACAATGAGCAGTTCTTC
NA	TRBV23-1	TRBJ1-2	TRBD1	CASSPYRLGTGALFSANNYGYTF	TGCGCCAGCAGCCCTTATAGGTTGGGGACAGGGGCACTTTTTTCCGCCAATAACTATGGCTACACCTTC
NA	TRBV4-1	TRBJ2-7	TRBD1	CASSQDIKWTGVDYEQYF	TGCGCCAGCAGCCAAGATATAAAGTGGACAGGGGTAGACTACGAGCAGTACTTC
NA	TRBV28	TRBJ2-2	NA	CASLGSLNGELFF	TGTGCCAGCTTGGGCTCCCTCAACGGGGAGCTGTTTTTT
NA	TRBV7-2	TRBJ2-3	TRBD2	CASSLLAGGQADTQYF	TGTGCCAGCAGCTTATTAGCGGGGGGGCAGGCAGATACGCAGTATTTT
few	TRBV29-1	TRBJ1-1	NA	CSVDGTEAFF	TGCAGCGTTGATGGCACTGAAGCTTTCTTT
NA	TRBV6-6	TRBJ1-1	NA	CASSNGPGATEAFF	TGTGCCAGCAGTAACGGCCCGGGGGCCACTGAAGCTTTCTTT
NA	TRBV7-2	TRBJ2-7	NA	CASSLTGISYEQYF	TGTGCCAGCAGCTTAACGGGGATCTCCTACGAGCAGTACTTC
NA	TRBV9	TRBJ1-2	NA	CASSRVSNDYGYTF	TGTGCCAGCAGTCGGGTAAGCAACGACTATGGCTACACCTTC
NA	TRBV19	TRBJ1-1	NA	CASTPGTGAFF	TGTGCCAGTACCCCGGGCACTGGCGCTTTCTTT